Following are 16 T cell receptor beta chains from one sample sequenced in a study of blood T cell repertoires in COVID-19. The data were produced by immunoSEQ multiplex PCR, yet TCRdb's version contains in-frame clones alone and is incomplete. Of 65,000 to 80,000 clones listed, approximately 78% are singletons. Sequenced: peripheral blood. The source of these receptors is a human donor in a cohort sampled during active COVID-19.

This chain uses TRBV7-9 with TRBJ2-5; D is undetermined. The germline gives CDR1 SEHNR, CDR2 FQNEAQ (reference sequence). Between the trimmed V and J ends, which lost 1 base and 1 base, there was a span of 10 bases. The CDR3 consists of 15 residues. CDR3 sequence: CASSLEQPIQETQYF. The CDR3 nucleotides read TGTGCCAGCAGCTTAGAACAGCCCATCCAAGAGACCCAGTACTTC.

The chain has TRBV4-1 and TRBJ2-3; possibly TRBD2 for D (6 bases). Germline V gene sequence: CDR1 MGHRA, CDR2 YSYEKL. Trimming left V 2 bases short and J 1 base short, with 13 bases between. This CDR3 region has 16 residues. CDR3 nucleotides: TGCGCCAGCAGCCAACAGTGGGCTAGCGGCACAGATACGCAGTATTTT. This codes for CASSQQWASGTDTQYF.

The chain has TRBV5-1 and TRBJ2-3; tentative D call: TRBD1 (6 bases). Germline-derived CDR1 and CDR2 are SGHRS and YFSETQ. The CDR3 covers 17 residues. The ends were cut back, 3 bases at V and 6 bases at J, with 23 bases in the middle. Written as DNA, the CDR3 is TGCGCCAGCAGCTCGGGACAAACCTCGGGGAGTGCGGATACGCAGTATTTT. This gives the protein CASSSGQTSGSADTQYF.

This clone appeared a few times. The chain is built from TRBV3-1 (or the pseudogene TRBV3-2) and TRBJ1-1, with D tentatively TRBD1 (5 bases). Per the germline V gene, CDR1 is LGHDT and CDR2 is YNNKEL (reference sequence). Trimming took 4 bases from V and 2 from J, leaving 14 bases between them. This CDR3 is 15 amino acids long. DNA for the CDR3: TGTGCCAGCAGCCCCCCGCGGGGGATAAACACTGAAGCTTTCTTT. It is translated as CASSPPRGINTEAFF.

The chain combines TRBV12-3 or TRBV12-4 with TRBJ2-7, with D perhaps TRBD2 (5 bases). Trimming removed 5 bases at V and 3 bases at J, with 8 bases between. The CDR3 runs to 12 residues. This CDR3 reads CASSLRGYEQYF. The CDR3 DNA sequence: TGTGCCAGCAGTCTCCGGGGCTACGAGCAGTACTTC.

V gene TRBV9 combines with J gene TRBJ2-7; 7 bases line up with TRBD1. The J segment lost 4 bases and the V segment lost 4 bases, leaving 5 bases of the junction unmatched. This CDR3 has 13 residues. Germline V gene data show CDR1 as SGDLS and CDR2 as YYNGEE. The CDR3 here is CASSTGTDYEQYF. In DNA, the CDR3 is TGTGCCAGCAGCACCGGGACAGATTACGAGCAGTACTTC.

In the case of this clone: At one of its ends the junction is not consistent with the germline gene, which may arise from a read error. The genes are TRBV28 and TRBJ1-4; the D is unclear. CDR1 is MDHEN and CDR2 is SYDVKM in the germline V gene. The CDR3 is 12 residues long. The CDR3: CASSLSDEKLFF. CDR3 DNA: TGTGCCAGCAGTTTAAGTGATGAGAAACTGTTTTTT.

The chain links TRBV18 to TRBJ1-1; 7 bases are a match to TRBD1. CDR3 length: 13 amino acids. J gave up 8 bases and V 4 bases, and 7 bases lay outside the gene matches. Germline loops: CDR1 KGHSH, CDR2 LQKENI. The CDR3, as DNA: TGTGCCAGCTCACTAGGACAGGAGAGCGAAGCTTTCTTT. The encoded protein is CASSLGQESEAFF.

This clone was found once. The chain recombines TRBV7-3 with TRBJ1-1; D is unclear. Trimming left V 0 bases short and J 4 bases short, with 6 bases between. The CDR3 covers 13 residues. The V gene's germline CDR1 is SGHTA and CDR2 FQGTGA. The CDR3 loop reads CASSLTPSTEAFF. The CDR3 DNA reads TGTGCCAGCAGCTTAACCCCCAGCACTGAAGCTTTCTTT. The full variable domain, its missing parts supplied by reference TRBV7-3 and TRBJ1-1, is GAGVSQTPSNKVTEKGKYVELRCDPISGHTALYWYRQSLGQGPEFLIYFQGTGAADDSGLPNDRFFAVRPEGSVSTLKIQRTERGDSAVYLCASSLTPSTEAFFGQGTRLTVV.

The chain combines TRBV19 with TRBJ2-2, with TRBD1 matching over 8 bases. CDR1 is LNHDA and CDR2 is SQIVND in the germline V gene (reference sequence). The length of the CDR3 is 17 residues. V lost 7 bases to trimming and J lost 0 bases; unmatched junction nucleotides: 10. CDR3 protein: CASKVRGPIANTGELFF. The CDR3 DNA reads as TGTGCCAGTAAGGTCAGGGGGCCTATCGCGAACACCGGGGAGCTGTTTTTT.

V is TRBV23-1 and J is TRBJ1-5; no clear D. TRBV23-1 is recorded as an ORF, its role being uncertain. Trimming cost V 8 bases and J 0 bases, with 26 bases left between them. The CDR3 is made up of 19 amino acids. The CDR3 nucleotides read TGCGCCAGCCCCCCTTTTCTTCCCAGGCCCACGTATAGCAATCAGCCCCAGCATTTT. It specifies CASPPFLPRPTYSNQPQHF.

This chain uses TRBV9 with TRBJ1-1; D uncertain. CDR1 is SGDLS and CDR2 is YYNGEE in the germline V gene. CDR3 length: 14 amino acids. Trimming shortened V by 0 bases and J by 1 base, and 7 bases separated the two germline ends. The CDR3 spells CASSVGDSNTEAFF. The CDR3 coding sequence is TGTGCCAGCAGCGTAGGAGACTCGAACACTGAAGCTTTCTTT.

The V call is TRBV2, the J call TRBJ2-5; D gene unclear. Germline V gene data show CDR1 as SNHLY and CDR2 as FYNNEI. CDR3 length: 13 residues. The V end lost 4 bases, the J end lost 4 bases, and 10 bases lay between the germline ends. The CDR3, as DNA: TGTGCCAGCAGTGTGTCGTTTCTAGAGACCCAGTACTTC. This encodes CASSVSFLETQYF.

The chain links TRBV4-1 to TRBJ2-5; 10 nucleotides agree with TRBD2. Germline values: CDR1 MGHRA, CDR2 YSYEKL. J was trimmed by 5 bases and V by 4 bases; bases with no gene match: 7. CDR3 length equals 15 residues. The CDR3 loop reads CASSLSGGAGETQYF. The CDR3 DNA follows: TGCGCCAGCAGCCTGAGCGGGGGGGCCGGTGAGACCCAGTACTTC.

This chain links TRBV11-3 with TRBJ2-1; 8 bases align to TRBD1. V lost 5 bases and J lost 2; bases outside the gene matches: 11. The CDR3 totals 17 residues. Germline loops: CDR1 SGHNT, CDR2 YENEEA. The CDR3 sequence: CASSRDRGAGTYNEQFF. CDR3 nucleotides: TGTGCCAGCAGCAGAGACAGGGGCGCGGGGACCTACAATGAGCAGTTCTTC.

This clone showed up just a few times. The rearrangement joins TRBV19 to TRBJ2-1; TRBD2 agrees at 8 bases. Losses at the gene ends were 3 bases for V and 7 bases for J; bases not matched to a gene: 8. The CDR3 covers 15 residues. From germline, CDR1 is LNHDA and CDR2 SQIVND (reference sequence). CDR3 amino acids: CASSIPGGARNEQFF. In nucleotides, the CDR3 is TGTGCCAGTAGTATCCCCGGGGGGGCAAGAAATGAGCAGTTCTTC.